This TCR beta chain was retrieved from a study of blood T cell repertoires in COVID-19. The wider study: Spain, Italy and the United States supplied samples that represented acute and convalescent COVID-19.

This clone was seen once. The length of the CDR3 is 13 residues. Germline CDR1 KGHSH, CDR2 LQKENI. V gave up 5 bases and J gave up 0 bases, with 5 bases separating them. The protocol was immunoSEQ multiplex PCR, while the TCRdb copy is restricted to in-frame clones and leaves out a portion. This sample carries 100,000 to 150,000 clones, approximately 80% of them seen once, and the ten largest clones take 30% to 45%. The sequence was collected from a man aged 35-49 years with active or convalescent COVID-19. The sequencing input was peripheral blood. The genes are TRBV18 and TRBJ1-3; no definite D call. CDR3: CASSDTSGNTIYF. The CDR3 DNA sequence: TGTGCCAGCTCAGACACCTCTGGAAACACCATATATTTT.